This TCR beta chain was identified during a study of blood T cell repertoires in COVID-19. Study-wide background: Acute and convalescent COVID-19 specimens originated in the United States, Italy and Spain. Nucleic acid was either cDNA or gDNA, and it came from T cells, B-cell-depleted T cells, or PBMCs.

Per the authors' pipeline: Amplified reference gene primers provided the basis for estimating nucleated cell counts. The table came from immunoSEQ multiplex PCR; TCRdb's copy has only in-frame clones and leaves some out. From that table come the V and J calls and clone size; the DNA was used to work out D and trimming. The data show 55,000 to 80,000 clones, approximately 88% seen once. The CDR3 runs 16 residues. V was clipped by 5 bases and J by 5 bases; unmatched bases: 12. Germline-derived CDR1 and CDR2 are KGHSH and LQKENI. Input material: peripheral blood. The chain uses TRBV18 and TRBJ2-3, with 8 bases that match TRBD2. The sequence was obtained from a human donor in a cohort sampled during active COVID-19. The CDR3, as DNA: TGTGCCAGCTCAGAACCGGGACTAGGTCTTATAGATACGCAGTATTTT. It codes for CASSEPGLGLIDTQYF.